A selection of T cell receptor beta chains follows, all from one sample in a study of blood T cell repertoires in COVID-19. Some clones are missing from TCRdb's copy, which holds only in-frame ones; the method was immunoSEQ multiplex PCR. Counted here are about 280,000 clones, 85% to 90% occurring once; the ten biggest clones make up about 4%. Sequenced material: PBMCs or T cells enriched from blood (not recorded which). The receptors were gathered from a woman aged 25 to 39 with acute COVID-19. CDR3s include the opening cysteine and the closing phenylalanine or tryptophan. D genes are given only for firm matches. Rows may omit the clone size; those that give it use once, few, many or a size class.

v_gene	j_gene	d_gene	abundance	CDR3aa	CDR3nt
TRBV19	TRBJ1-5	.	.	CASTGRENQPQHF	TGTGCCAGTACCGGACGGGAGAATCAGCCCCAGCATTTT
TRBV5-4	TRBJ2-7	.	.	CASSLRGTHYEQYF	TGTGCCAGCAGCTTGAGGGGGACACACTACGAGCAGTACTTC
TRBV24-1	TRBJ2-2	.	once	CATSVSGTDGELFF	TGTGCCACCAGTGTATCCGGGACTGATGGGGAGCTGTTTTTT
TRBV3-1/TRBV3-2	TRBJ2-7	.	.	CASSLVDQGRDEQYF	TGTGCCAGCAGCCTGGTTGACCAGGGCCGAGACGAGCAGTACTTC
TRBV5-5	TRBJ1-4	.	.	CASSQSGGPDEKLFF	TGTGCCAGCAGCCAGAGTGGAGGGCCGGATGAAAAACTGTTTTTT
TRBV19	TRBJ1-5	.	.	CASSISGPQPQHF	TGTGCCAGTAGTATATCAGGGCCTCAGCCCCAGCATTTT
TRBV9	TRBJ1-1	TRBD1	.	CASSVGTGSFTEAFF	TGTGCCAGCAGCGTAGGGACAGGGAGCTTCACTGAAGCTTTCTTT
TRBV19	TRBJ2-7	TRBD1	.	CASRDRGYSYEQYF	TGTGCCAGTCGTGACAGGGGCTACTCCTACGAGCAGTACTTC
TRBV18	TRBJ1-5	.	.	CASSPLNNQPQHF	TGTGCCAGCTCACCACTAAACAATCAGCCCCAGCATTTT
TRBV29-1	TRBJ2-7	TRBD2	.	CSARGAGGYGEQYF	TGCAGCGCTAGAGGGGCGGGAGGTTATGGCGAGCAGTACTTC
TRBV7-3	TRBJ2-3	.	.	CASSLTELATDTQYF	TGTGCCAGCAGCTTAACGGAACTAGCCACAGATACGCAGTATTTT
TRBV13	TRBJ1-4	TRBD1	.	CASSFTGTGGYNEKLFF	TGTGCCAGCAGCTTCACCGGGACAGGGGGTTATAATGAAAAACTGTTTTTT
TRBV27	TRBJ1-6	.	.	CASSSFRDTYNSPLHF	TGTGCCAGCAGCTCCTTCAGGGACACCTATAATTCACCCCTCCACTTT
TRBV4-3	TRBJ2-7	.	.	CASSQEVATVEQYF	TGCGCCAGCAGCCAAGAAGTAGCGACTGTGGAGCAGTACTTC
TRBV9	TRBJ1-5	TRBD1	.	CASSVATSGDRVLGQPQHF	TGTGCCAGCAGCGTAGCTACTTCAGGGGACAGGGTATTGGGACAGCCCCAGCATTTT
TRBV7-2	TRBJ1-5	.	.	CASSSLYTPWDQGPGPQHF	TGTGCCAGCAGCTCTCTTTACACCCCGTGGGATCAGGGGCCAGGGCCCCAGCATTTT